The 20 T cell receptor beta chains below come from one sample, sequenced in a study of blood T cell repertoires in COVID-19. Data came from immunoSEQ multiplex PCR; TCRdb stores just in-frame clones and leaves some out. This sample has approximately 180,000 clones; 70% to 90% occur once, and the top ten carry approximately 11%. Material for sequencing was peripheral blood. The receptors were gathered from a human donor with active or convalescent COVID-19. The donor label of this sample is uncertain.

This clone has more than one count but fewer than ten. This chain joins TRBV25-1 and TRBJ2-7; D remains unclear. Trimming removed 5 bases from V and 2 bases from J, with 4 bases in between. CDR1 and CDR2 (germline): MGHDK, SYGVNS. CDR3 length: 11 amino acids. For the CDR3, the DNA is TGTGCCAGCAGTCAGACCTACGAGCAGTACTTC. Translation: CASSQTYEQYF.

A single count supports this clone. The CDR3 DNA is TGTGCCACCAGTCCCAGTAGCGGGAGGGCCTATGGTGAGCAGTTCTTC. Its translation is CATSPSSGRAYGEQFF. The V and J genes are TRBV24-1 and TRBJ2-1, with 11 bases that match TRBD2. Germline V gene data show CDR1 as KGHDR and CDR2 as SFDVKD. The CDR3 has 16 amino acids. V lost 6 bases and J lost 9; bases outside the gene matches: 12.

The CDR3 loop is CASSLLAGGFTGELFF. The CDR3 DNA sequence: TGTGCCAGCAGCTTACTAGCGGGGGGCTTCACCGGGGAGCTGTTTTTT. The chain uses TRBV5-4 and TRBJ2-2, with 12 bases identical to TRBD2. V gave up 2 bases and J gave up 4 bases; unmatched junction bases: 3. Germline V gene data show CDR1 as SGHNT and CDR2 as YYREEE (reference sequence). The CDR3 is 16 amino acids.

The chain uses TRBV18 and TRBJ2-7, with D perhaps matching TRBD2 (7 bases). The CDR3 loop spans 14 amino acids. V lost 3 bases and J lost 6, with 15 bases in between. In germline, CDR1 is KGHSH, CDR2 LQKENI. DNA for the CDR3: TGTGCCAGCTCACCCGCGCCGGGGGGCAGCGAGCAGTACTTC. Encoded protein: CASSPAPGGSEQYF.

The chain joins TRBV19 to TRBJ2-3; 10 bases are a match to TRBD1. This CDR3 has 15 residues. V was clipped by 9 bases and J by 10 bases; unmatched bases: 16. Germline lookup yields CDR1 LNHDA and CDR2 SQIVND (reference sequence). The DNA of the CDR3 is TGTGCCAGCGGACAGGGGGTAACCCTGTTTACCGCGCAGTATTTT. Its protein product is CASGQGVTLFTAQYF.

The CDR3 nucleotides read TGTGCCAGCAGCTTGGGACTGCTATACGGCTACACCTTC. It is translated as CASSLGLLYGYTF. The chain is built from TRBV7-2 and TRBJ1-2; weak D call: TRBD1 (5 bases). CDR1 is SGHTA and CDR2 is FQGNSA in the germline V gene. This CDR3 contains 13 residues. V shed 3 bases and J shed 8 bases, with 13 bases lying between them.

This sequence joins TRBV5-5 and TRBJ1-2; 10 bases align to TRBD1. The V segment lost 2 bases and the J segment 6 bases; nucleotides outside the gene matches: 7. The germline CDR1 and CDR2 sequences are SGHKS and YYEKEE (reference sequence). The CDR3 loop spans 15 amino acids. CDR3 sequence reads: CASSLGTGVTNGYTF. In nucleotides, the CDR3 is TGTGCCAGCAGCTTAGGGACAGGGGTAACGAATGGCTACACCTTC.

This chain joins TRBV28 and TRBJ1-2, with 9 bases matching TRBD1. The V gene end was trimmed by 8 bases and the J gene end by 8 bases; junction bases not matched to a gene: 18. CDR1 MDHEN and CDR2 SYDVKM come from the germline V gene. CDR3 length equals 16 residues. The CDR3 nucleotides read TGTGCCAGCTTAAATCCACAGGGGGCGGCGAAGTGGGGCTACACCTTC. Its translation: CASLNPQGAAKWGYTF.

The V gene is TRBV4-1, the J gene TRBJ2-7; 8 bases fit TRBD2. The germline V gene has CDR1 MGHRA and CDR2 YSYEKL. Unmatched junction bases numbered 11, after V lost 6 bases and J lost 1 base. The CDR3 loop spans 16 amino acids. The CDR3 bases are TGCGCCAGCAGGCGCGCGGTCGCGGGAGGTTCCTACGAGCAGTACTTC. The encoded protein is CASRRAVAGGSYEQYF.

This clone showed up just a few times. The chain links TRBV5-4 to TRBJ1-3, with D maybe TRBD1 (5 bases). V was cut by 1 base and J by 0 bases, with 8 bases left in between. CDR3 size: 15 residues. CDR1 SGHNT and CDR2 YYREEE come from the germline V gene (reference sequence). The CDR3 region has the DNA TGTGCCAGCAGCTTGCAGGGTAACTCTGGAAACACCATATATTTT. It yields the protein CASSLQGNSGNTIYF. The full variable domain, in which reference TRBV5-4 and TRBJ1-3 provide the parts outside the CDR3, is ETGVTQSPTHLIKTRGQQVTLRCSSQSGHNTVSWYQQALGQGPQFIFQYYREEENGRGNFPPRFSGLQFPNYSSELNVNALELDDSALYLCASSLQGNSGNTIYFGEGSWLTVV.

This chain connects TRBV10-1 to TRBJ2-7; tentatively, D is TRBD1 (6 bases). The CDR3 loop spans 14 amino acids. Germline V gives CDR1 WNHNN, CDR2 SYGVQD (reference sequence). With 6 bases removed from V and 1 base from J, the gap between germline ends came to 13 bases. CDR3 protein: CASRRDTTSYEQYF. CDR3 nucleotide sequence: TGCGCCAGCAGAAGGGACACCACTTCCTACGAGCAGTACTTC.

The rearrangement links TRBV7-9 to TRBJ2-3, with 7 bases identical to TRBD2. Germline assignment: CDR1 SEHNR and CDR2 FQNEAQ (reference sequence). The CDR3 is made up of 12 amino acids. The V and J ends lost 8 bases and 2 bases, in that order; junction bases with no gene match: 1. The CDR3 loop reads CASGRDTDTQYF. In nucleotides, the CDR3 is TGTGCCAGCGGGAGGGACACAGATACGCAGTATTTT.

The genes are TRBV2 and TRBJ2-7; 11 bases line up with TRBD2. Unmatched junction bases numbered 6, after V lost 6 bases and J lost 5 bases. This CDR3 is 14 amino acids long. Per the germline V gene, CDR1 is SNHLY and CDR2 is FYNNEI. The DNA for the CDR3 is TGTGCCAGCAGATTACTAGCGGGAGTTAACGAGCAGTACTTC. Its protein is CASRLLAGVNEQYF.

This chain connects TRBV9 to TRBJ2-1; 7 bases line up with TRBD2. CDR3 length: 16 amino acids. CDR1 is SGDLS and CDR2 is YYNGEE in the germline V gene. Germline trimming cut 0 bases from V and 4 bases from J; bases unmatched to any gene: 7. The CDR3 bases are TGTGCCAGCAGCGTAGCGCGGGAGTCCGCGTACAATGAGCAGTTCTTC. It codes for CASSVARESAYNEQFF.

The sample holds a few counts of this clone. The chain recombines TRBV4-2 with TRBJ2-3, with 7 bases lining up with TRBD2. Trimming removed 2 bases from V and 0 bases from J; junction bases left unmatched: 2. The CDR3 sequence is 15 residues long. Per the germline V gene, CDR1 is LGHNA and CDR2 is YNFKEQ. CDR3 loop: CASSQHSGSTDTQYF. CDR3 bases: TGTGCCAGCAGCCAACATAGCGGGAGCACAGATACGCAGTATTTT.

This CDR3 is CASSLGGRNNSPLHF. The CDR3 DNA reads TGTGCCAGCAGCTTGGGGGGGAGGAATAATTCACCCCTCCACTTT. This chain uses TRBV7-2 with TRBJ1-6, with a possible D match to TRBD1 (5 bases). The germline gives CDR1 SGHTA, CDR2 FQGNSA. There are 15 residues in the CDR3. Trimming stripped 3 bases from V and 5 bases from J, with 11 bases between.

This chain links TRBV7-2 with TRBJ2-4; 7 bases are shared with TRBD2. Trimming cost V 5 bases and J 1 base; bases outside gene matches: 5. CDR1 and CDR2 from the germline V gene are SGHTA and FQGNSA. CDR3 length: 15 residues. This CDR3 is CASSNSGPAKNIQYF. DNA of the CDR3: TGTGCCAGCAGCAATAGCGGGCCCGCCAAAAACATTCAGTACTTC.

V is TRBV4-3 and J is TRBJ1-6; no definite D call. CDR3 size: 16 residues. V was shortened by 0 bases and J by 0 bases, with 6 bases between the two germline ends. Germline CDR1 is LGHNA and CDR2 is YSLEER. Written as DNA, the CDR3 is TGCGCCAGCAGCCAAGATACTAGCTCCTATAATTCACCCCTCCACTTT. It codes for CASSQDTSSYNSPLHF.

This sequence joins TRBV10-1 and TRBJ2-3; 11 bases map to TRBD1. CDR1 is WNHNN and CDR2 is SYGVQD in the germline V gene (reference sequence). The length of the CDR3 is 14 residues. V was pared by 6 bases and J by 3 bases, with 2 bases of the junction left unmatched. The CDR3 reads CASSGQGATDTQYF. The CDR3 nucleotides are TGCGCCAGCAGCGGACAGGGGGCAACAGATACGCAGTATTTT.

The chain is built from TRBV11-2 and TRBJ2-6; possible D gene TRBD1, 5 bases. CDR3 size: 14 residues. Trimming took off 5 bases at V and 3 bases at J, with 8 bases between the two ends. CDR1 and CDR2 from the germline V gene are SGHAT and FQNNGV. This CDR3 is CASSAGIGANVLTF. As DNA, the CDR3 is TGTGCCAGCAGCGCAGGGATTGGGGCCAACGTCCTGACTTTC.